Presented here are 21 T cell receptor beta chains from one specimen sequenced in a study of CD8 T cells in Susac syndrome. With random hexamers, roughly 0.5 to 1 ug RNA was reverse transcribed. MiXCR was run by TCRdb on the immunoSEQ multiplex PCR reads, yielding one entry per CDR3 protein. Seen here are about 180,000 distinct CDR3 sequences, 85% to 95% observed once, and the top ten hold around 0.11%. The sequenced material came from CD4+ T cells from PBMCs. These receptors originate from a human donor with Susac syndrome.

This clonotype was detected only once. The chain has TRBV2 and TRBJ2-7; D might be TRBD1 (5 bases). V was trimmed by 6 bases and J by 0 bases, leaving 12 bases between them. CDR3 length: 14 amino acids. The V gene's germline CDR1 is SNHLY and CDR2 FYNNEI. CDR3 sequence: CASRRTGNSYEQYF. The CDR3 region has the DNA TGTGCCAGCAGGAGAACAGGTAACTCCTACGAGCAGTACTTC.

The V gene is TRBV7-9, the J gene TRBJ1-1, with D possibly TRBD1 on 6 matching bases. CDR3 length: 13 residues. Trimming removed 2 bases at V and 6 bases at J, with 10 bases between. Germline V gene sequence: CDR1 SEHNR, CDR2 FQNEAQ (reference sequence). The CDR3 here is CASSLTGWAEAFF. CDR3 bases: TGTGCCAGCAGCTTAACAGGGTGGGCTGAAGCTTTCTTT. Together with reference TRBV7-9 and TRBJ1-1, the CDR3 gives the full variable domain: DTGVSQNPRHKITKRGQNVTFRCDPISEHNRLYWYRQTLGQGPEFLTYFQNEAQLEKSRLLSDRFSAERPKGSFSTLEIQRTEQGDSAMYLCASSLTGWAEAFFGQGTRLTVV.

The chain employs TRBV30 and TRBJ1-1, with D maybe TRBD1 (6 bases). CDR1 and CDR2 from the germline V gene are GTSNPN and SVGIG (reference sequence). The CDR3 consists of 12 residues. V was trimmed by 3 bases and J by 1 base, leaving 6 bases between them. The CDR3 protein is CAWRDRNTEAFF. The CDR3 DNA follows: TGTGCCTGGAGGGACAGGAACACTGAAGCTTTCTTT.

The chain has TRBV6-2 or TRBV6-3 and TRBJ1-2; possible D gene TRBD1, 5 bases. Trimming took off 2 bases at V and 4 bases at J, with 8 bases between the two ends. The CDR3 runs to 13 residues. From germline, CDR1 is MNHEY and CDR2 SVGEGT. The CDR3 sequence is CASSYAGLYGYTF. The CDR3 DNA sequence: TGTGCCAGCAGTTACGCGGGGCTCTATGGCTACACCTTC.

V usage is TRBV29-1 and J usage is TRBJ2-7; D perhaps matches TRBD2 (7 bases). CDR3 size: 14 residues. V lost 4 bases, J lost 5 bases, and 18 bases lay in between. The germline gives CDR1 SQVTM, CDR2 ANQGSEA. CDR3 region: CSVVGGRGMDEQYF. As DNA, the CDR3 is TGCAGCGTTGTGGGGGGGCGGGGGATGGACGAGCAGTACTTC.

The gene calls are TRBV20-1 and TRBJ2-5, with TRBD1 identical over 11 bases. This CDR3 is built from 15 residues. With V trimmed by 4 bases and J by 1 base, 5 bases remained unmatched. Germline loops: CDR1 DFQATT, CDR2 SNEGSKA (reference sequence). CDR3 region: CSAIPGTGGQETQYF. In nucleotides, the CDR3 is TGCAGTGCTATACCCGGGACAGGGGGCCAAGAGACCCAGTACTTC.

The genes are TRBV7-2 and TRBJ1-2, with 7 bases identical to TRBD1. The CDR3 spans 14 residues. Per the germline V gene, CDR1 is SGHTA and CDR2 is FQGNSA. With 5 bases clipped from V and 7 bases from J, the junction kept 10 bases outside the gene matches. Here the CDR3 reads CASSPWTGPGGYTF. The CDR3 DNA follows: TGTGCCAGCAGCCCCTGGACAGGTCCAGGTGGCTACACCTTC.

The V call is TRBV5-6, the J call TRBJ1-5, with no clear D. CDR1 is SGHDT and CDR2 is YYEEEE in the germline V gene. V lost 1 base, J lost 6 bases, and 8 bases lay in between. This CDR3 spans 13 amino acids. The CDR3 spells CASSLSLIQPQHF. The CDR3 DNA follows: TGTGCCAGCAGCTTGTCGCTGATTCAGCCCCAGCATTTT. The entire variable domain, with the rest obtained from reference TRBV5-6 and TRBJ1-5, is as follows: DAGVTQSPTHLIKTRGQQVTLRCSPKSGHDTVSWYQQALGQGPQFIFQYYEEEERQRGNFPDRFSGHQFPNYSSELNVNALLLGDSALYLCASSLSLIQPQHFGDGTRLSIL.

The chain couples TRBV18 to TRBJ1-2; 9 nucleotides align to TRBD1. The germline V gene has CDR1 KGHSH and CDR2 LQKENI. This CDR3 spans 15 amino acids. Germline trimming cut 4 bases from V and 4 bases from J; bases unmatched to any gene: 7. The CDR3 is CASSLYGTGSYGYTF. The CDR3 nucleotides are TGTGCCAGCTCACTATACGGGACAGGGTCCTATGGCTACACCTTC.

This clonotype has a single count. The chain combines TRBV19 with TRBJ2-2, with a possible D match to TRBD1 (6 bases). Germline loops: CDR1 LNHDA, CDR2 SQIVND (reference sequence). This CDR3 has 15 amino acids. Trimming removed 5 bases from V and 4 bases from J, with 14 bases in between. The CDR3, as DNA: TGTGCCAGTAGTCCCGGGGACACCGCCACCGGGGAGCTGTTTTTT. Protein: CASSPGDTATGELFF.

This clonotype has a single count. The chain uses TRBV5-6 and TRBJ1-2; 7 nucleotides align to TRBD1. The CDR3 runs to 15 residues. The J segment lost 4 bases and the V segment lost 6 bases, leaving 12 bases of the junction unmatched. Germline assignment: CDR1 SGHDT and CDR2 YYEEEE. This CDR3 reads CASKLGAGGSYGYTF. CDR3 sequence (DNA): TGTGCCAGCAAATTAGGGGCAGGGGGATCCTATGGCTACACCTTC.

This chain connects TRBV7-9 to TRBJ1-1; D not certain. Germline V gene lookup returns CDR1 SEHNR and CDR2 FQNEAQ (reference sequence). Trimming took 3 bases from V and 3 from J, leaving 8 bases between them. The CDR3 sequence is 13 residues long. The CDR3 sequence: CASSFTPDTEAFF. The CDR3 DNA reads TGTGCCAGCAGCTTTACCCCGGACACTGAAGCTTTCTTT.

This clonotype has only one observation. J is TRBJ2-3 and V is TRBV6-2 or TRBV6-3, with unresolved D. The CDR3 totals 13 residues. V was cut by 8 bases and J by 1 base, with 10 bases left in between. Germline V gene data show CDR1 as MNHEY and CDR2 as SVGEGT. The CDR3 loop is CASQLPRTDTQYF. CDR3 DNA: TGTGCCAGCCAGCTGCCTCGCACAGATACGCAGTATTTT.

The rearrangement uses TRBV29-1 and TRBJ2-5; 9 nucleotides match TRBD1. The length of the CDR3 is 12 residues. Germline V gene sequence: CDR1 SQVTM, CDR2 ANQGSEA. V was clipped by 2 bases and J by 8 bases; unmatched bases: 3. The CDR3 region is CSVEWTGATQYF. Written as DNA, the CDR3 is TGCAGCGTTGAATGGACAGGGGCAACCCAGTACTTC.

V usage is TRBV20-1 and J usage is TRBJ2-1; TRBD2 matches at 12 bases. There are 17 residues in the CDR3. The germline CDR1 and CDR2 sequences are DFQATT and SNEGSKA (reference sequence). V dropped 0 bases and J dropped 5; count of bases not matched to a gene: 8. CDR3 bases: TGCAGTGCTAGAGAGCTAACCAGGACTAGCGGGGACAATGAGCAGTTCTTC. Protein product: CSARELTRTSGDNEQFF.

The chain carries TRBV20-1 and TRBJ2-1, with TRBD2 matching 13 bases. CDR3 length: 13 residues. The junction had 1 base not matched to a gene; V was cut back by 1 base and J by 10 bases. Germline V lookup: CDR1 DFQATT, CDR2 SNEGSKA (reference sequence). The CDR3 region is CSARGGLAGEQFF. CDR3 bases: TGCAGTGCTAGAGGGGGACTAGCGGGGGAGCAGTTCTTC.

The table lists this clonotype with a count of one. The rearrangement joins TRBV29-1 to TRBJ2-2; D gene ambiguous. V dropped 7 bases and J dropped 1 base, with 13 bases sitting between them. The CDR3 runs to 14 residues. The germline V gene has CDR1 SQVTM and CDR2 ANQGSEA. The CDR3, as DNA: TGCAGCGGGGTAGCTACTCTGAACACCGGGGAGCTGTTTTTT. It specifies CSGVATLNTGELFF.

This clonotype appeared once. This rearrangement joins TRBV10-3 to TRBJ2-2; D remains unclear. Per the germline V gene, CDR1 is ENHRY and CDR2 is SYGVKD. The CDR3 has 13 residues. V dropped 5 bases and J dropped 0 bases, with 4 bases sitting between them. CDR3 sequence: CAISLANTGELFF. CDR3 in DNA: TGTGCCATCAGTCTCGCGAACACCGGGGAGCTGTTTTTT.

The V and J genes are TRBV2 and TRBJ2-5, with a tentative D call TRBD2 (7 bases). The V gene lost 2 bases and the J gene lost 4 bases, with 11 bases spanning the gap. This CDR3 is 14 amino acids long. From germline, CDR1 is SNHLY and CDR2 FYNNEI. The CDR3 DNA sequence: TGTGCCAGCAGTGAATATCGGGGGGCAGAGACCCAGTACTTC. Amino acid sequence: CASSEYRGAETQYF.

The chain has TRBV12-3 or TRBV12-4 and TRBJ2-5; D is perhaps TRBD1 (6 bases). V dropped 4 bases and J dropped 1 base, with 10 bases sitting between them. This CDR3 is built from 14 residues. The CDR3 region is CASSWTASQETQYF. The DNA for the CDR3 is TGTGCCAGCAGTTGGACAGCTAGCCAAGAGACCCAGTACTTC.

The gene calls are TRBV20-1 and TRBJ2-3, with D possibly being TRBD1 (6 bases). Between the trimmed V and J ends, which lost 6 bases and 3 bases, there was a span of 13 bases. The germline V gene has CDR1 DFQATT and CDR2 SNEGSKA (reference sequence). The length of the CDR3 is 13 residues. The CDR3 here is CSATGRGTDTQYF. CDR3 coding DNA: TGCAGTGCCACTGGCAGGGGAACAGATACGCAGTATTTT.